Sequencing of this T cell receptor beta chain was carried out in a study of OX40 agonist ivuxolimab in advanced cancers. The germline V gene has CDR1 MDHEN and CDR2 SYDVKM. The CDR3 has 17 amino acids. V shed 2 bases, J shed 5 bases, and the junction held 12 bases outside the gene matches. The table came from immunoSEQ multiplex PCR; TCRdb's copy has only in-frame clones and leaves some out. The sample has more than 45,000 clones, about 88% seen once. The receptor comes from an adult with an advanced solid tumor such as melanoma, head and neck, liver or kidney cancer. The sequenced sample was CD4+ or CD8+ T cells sorted from blood, obtained in a trial of the OX40 agonist ivuxolimab. The chain employs TRBV28 and TRBJ2-5; 9 nucleotides agree with TRBD2. The CDR3: CASSLGPGREGQETQYF. The CDR3 region has the DNA TGTGCCAGCAGTTTAGGTCCCGGGCGGGAGGGCCAGGAGACCCAGTACTTC.